This TCR beta chain comes out of a study of early T cells in non-severe SARS-CoV-2 infection. Study findings and constraints: Clonotype matching in VDJdb favored anti-spike CD8 responses and did not capture private and CD4 specificities.

The CDR3 spans 14 residues. Trimming removed 4 bases at V and 5 bases at J, with 12 bases between. Germline-derived CDR1 and CDR2 are SNHLY and FYNNEI. This clonotype was seen a handful of times. Its antigen is as yet unknown. Individually, cDNA molecules had unique molecular identifiers attached to them. TCRdb re-called the 5' RACE reads through MiXCR, storing one row per CDR3 protein. The sample has some 90,000 distinct CDR3 sequences, approximately 15% seen once; the top ten hold around 5.8%. The source material was whole blood. This chain connects TRBV2 to TRBJ2-1; the D is unclear. This sequence originates from an adult who was a healthcare worker with PCR-confirmed SARS-CoV-2 infection or an uninfected control (not recorded which). The CDR3 spells CASSAVTVHNEQFF. CDR3 coding DNA: TGTGCCAGCAGTGCGGTGACGGTCCACAATGAGCAGTTCTTC. Combining the CDR3 with reference TRBV2 and TRBJ2-1 gives the whole variable domain EPEVTQTPSHQVTQMGQEVILRCVPISNHLYFYWYRQILGQKVEFLVSFYNNEISEKSEIFDDQFSVERPDGSNFTLKIRSTKLEDSAMYFCASSAVTVHNEQFFGPGTRLTVL.